This T cell receptor beta chain was documented in a study of T-cell memory formation after mild COVID-19. 5'RACE, which relied on constant-segment primers, yielded TCR alpha and TCR beta cDNA libraries carrying sample barcodes and UMIs. One entry per CDR3 protein results from TCRdb running MiXCR on the 5' RACE reads. This sample carries 280,000 or so distinct CDR3 sequences, 8% to 10% of them seen once, and the ten largest clones take under 25%. Trimming pared 6 bases from V and 1 base from J, leaving 10 bases between. CDR1 is LNHDA, CDR2 SQIVND, per germline (reference sequence). The CDR3 covers 15 residues. Study observations and caveats: Balance between CD4 and CD8 was seen in clones contracting day 15 to 85, and a CD4+ lean was seen in later expanders.

This clonotype has at least ten counts. Its cognate antigen is unknown. The chain carries TRBV19 and TRBJ2-6; weak D call: TRBD1 (6 bases). The sequence was obtained from a young man who had mild COVID-19 (a few samples of this study predate the infection). Cell type and time point are not known. Sequenced sample: PBMCs or a T cell subset sorted from them (not recorded which). In nucleotides, the CDR3 is TGTGCCAGTAGCAGCAGGGGTTCTGGGGCCAACGTCCTGACTTTC. This translates into CASSSRGSGANVLTF.